This T cell receptor (beta chain) was identified during a study of blood T cell repertoires in COVID-19. TCRdb keeps only in-frame clones here, not all; method: immunoSEQ multiplex PCR. The profile shows about 200,000 clones, about 84% of them singletons. The germline V and J ends were trimmed by 2 bases and 0 bases, with 11 bases remaining between them. This CDR3 contains 15 residues. Germline assignment: CDR1 MNHEY and CDR2 SVGAGI. The chain uses TRBV6-5 and TRBJ2-7; D is perhaps TRBD2 (5 bases). The sequence derives from a man in his forties with acute COVID-19. Sequenced input: PBMCs or T cells enriched from blood (not recorded which). The chain's CDR3 is CASSYRADSSYEQYF. For the CDR3, the DNA is TGTGCCAGCAGTTACAGAGCGGATAGCTCCTACGAGCAGTACTTC.